The 14 T cell receptor beta chains given below trace back to one sample, sequenced in a study of post-analysis software for immune sequencing data. Unique molecular identifiers were carried by the TCR beta cDNA libraries. TCRdb passed the PCR reads through MiXCR, listing each CDR3 protein once. The sample includes about 820,000 distinct CDR3 sequences, 53% of them seen just once. Study-wide points: Patients carried roughly five TRBV segments more frequently than controls did, and TRBV5-6, TRBV5-1 and TRBV20-1 were among them.

No antigen has been identified for these receptors. The sequenced material came from blood. All receptors come from a girl aged 10 to 17 with multiple sclerosis.

Note on this clonotype: One end of the junction is discordant with germline, which a read error may explain. The chain's CDR3 is CASSGTGLTYEQYF. The CDR3 DNA is TGTGCCAGCAGTGGGACAGGGTTGACGTACGAGCAGTACTTC. The chain combines TRBV5-1 with TRBJ2-7, with 9 bases matching TRBD1. Germline values: CDR1 SGHRS, CDR2 YFSETQ. The CDR3 sequence is 14 residues long.

The V call is TRBV6-1, the J call TRBJ2-7, with 10 bases lining up with TRBD1. V dropped 8 bases and J dropped 0; count of bases not matched to a gene: 7. Germline assignment: CDR1 MNHNS and CDR2 SASEGT. The CDR3 sequence is 15 residues long. Here the CDR3 reads CASRLWDRGSYEQYF. The CDR3 DNA reads as TGTGCCAGCCGTTTATGGGACAGGGGCTCCTACGAGCAGTACTTC.

The chain recombines TRBV4-1 with TRBJ2-1, with 8 bases matching TRBD1. In germline, CDR1 is MGHRA, CDR2 YSYEKL. This CDR3 region has 18 residues. V was clipped by 0 bases and J by 4 bases; unmatched bases: 11. The CDR3 DNA reads TGCGCCAGCAGCCAAGAATGGTTGCAGGGGGCAAATTACAATGAGCAGTTCTTC. This codes for CASSQEWLQGANYNEQFF.

V usage is TRBV12-5 and J usage is TRBJ2-5; D is unclear. The DNA end is more similar to TRBJ2-7, so the J call may be wrong. Per germline, CDR1 LGHNT and CDR2 FRNRAP. The CDR3 consists of 12 residues. The CDR3 sequence is CASGSTPTEQYF. DNA of the CDR3: TGTGCTAGTGGTTCCACTCCCACCGAGCAGTACTTC.

This sequence joins TRBV5-5 and TRBJ1-3; a possible D gene is TRBD1 (5 bases). From germline, CDR1 is SGHKS and CDR2 YYEKEE (reference sequence). V was pared by 7 bases and J by 4 bases, with 12 bases between. The length of the CDR3 is 13 residues. CDR3 region: CASFRQGGNTIYF. CDR3 bases: TGTGCCAGCTTCCGGCAGGGAGGAAACACCATATATTTT.

The chain recombines TRBV12-3 or TRBV12-4 with TRBJ2-7; 8 bases agree with TRBD1. V dropped 5 bases and J dropped 7; count of bases not matched to a gene: 10. The CDR3 extends over 14 amino acids. The CDR3 spells CASSTLGTGGEQYF. DNA of the CDR3: TGTGCCAGCAGTACTTTAGGGACAGGAGGGGAGCAGTACTTC.

V gene TRBV2 combines with J gene TRBJ2-5; 12 bases match TRBD1. In germline, CDR1 is SNHLY, CDR2 FYNNEI. The J segment lost 2 bases and the V segment lost 5 bases, leaving 3 bases of the junction unmatched. The CDR3 runs to 15 residues. CDR3 residues: CASSWGQGAQETQYF. CDR3 DNA sequence: TGTGCCAGCAGTTGGGGACAGGGGGCACAAGAGACCCAGTACTTC.

The chain links TRBV20-1 to TRBJ2-5; 14 bases match TRBD2. In germline, CDR1 is DFQATT, CDR2 SNEGSKA (reference sequence). The CDR3 has 16 amino acids. The V and J ends lost 5 bases and 1 base, in that order; junction bases with no gene match: 6. The CDR3 reads CSASGLAGVLQETQYF. The DNA of the CDR3 is TGCAGTGCTTCGGGACTAGCGGGAGTCCTCCAAGAGACCCAGTACTTC.

A few counts support this clonotype. The rearrangement joins TRBV11-2 to TRBJ2-4; tentatively, D is TRBD1 (6 bases). Germline V gene sequence: CDR1 SGHAT, CDR2 FQNNGV. V was cut by 5 bases and J by 6 bases, with 14 bases left in between. This CDR3 has 14 amino acids. The CDR3 coding sequence is TGTGCCAGCAGCCCCGGGACATCAAGAAACATTCAGTACTTC. It translates to CASSPGTSRNIQYF.

This clonotype was seen repeatedly, ten times or more. J is TRBJ2-4 and V is TRBV29-1; D might be TRBD2 (5 bases). Trimming stripped 1 base from V and 0 bases from J, with 10 bases between. The CDR3 runs 15 residues. Per the germline V gene, CDR1 is SQVTM and CDR2 is ANQGSEA. As DNA, the CDR3 is TGCAGCGTTGAAGGAGGGTCTGGAGCCAAAAACATTCAGTACTTC. Protein: CSVEGGSGAKNIQYF.

The J gene is TRBJ2-6, the V gene TRBV20-1; D call uncertain. V lost 6 bases and J lost 2, with 8 bases in between. The CDR3 consists of 13 residues. Germline lookup yields CDR1 DFQATT and CDR2 SNEGSKA (reference sequence). As DNA, the CDR3 is TGCAGTGCCCCCGTCCCTGGGGCCAACGTCCTGACTTTC. This sequence encodes CSAPVPGANVLTF.

The table lists this clonotype with a few counts. This rearrangement joins TRBV29-1 to TRBJ2-7, with 9 bases matching TRBD1. V trimming: 5 bases; J trimming: 7 bases; junction bases outside the gene matches: 12. Per the germline V gene, CDR1 is SQVTM and CDR2 is ANQGSEA. This CDR3 is 14 amino acids long. CDR3 residues: CSVLRDRDMGEQYF. In DNA, the CDR3 is TGCAGCGTTCTCCGGGACAGGGACATGGGTGAGCAGTACTTC.

The V and J genes are TRBV6-5 and TRBJ1-5; D call uncertain. Looked up from germline, CDR1 is MNHEY and CDR2 is SVGAGI. Trimming removed 5 bases at V and 7 bases at J, with 15 bases between. This CDR3 contains 14 residues. The CDR3 coding sequence is TGTGCCAGCAGTCCACGCCAGGCAGCCCAGCCCCAGCATTTT. Translated: CASSPRQAAQPQHF.

As concerns this clonotype: A much larger clone differs by one base, so this may be a read error. J is TRBJ1-5 and V is TRBV20-1; D is uncertain. Germline V gene data show CDR1 as DFQATT and CDR2 as SNEGSKA (reference sequence). The CDR3 extends over 12 amino acids. DNA for the CDR3: TGCAGTGCATCGACGAGCAATCGGCCCCAGCATTTT. It is translated as CSASTSNRPQHF.